This T cell receptor beta chain was profiled in a study of beta chain features in type 1 diabetes. Study-wide points: A greater similarity of naive, central memory and Treg TCRB repertoires was seen among patients than among healthy donors.

The CDR3 totals 18 residues. CDR1 is LNHDA and CDR2 is SQIVND in the germline V gene (reference sequence). With 0 bases clipped from V and 7 bases from J, the junction kept 9 bases outside the gene matches. The authors reverse transcribed all of the isolated RNA, so sequencing captured expressed TCRB transcripts. Only in-frame clones appear in the TCRdb table, and some are missing; sequencing was by immunoSEQ multiplex PCR. The table lists roughly 140,000 clones, roughly 7.2% of them singletons. Details on this clone: Antigen unknown.

The sample was central memory CD4+ T cells from blood. V is TRBV19 and J is TRBJ2-1, with TRBD2 matching 13 bases. The TCR sequence derives from a woman aged 25 to 39 in good health. CDR3 DNA sequence: TGTGCCAGTAGTATAGATTCGGGGGGACTAGCGGGAAGGAATGAGCAGTTCTTC. Translated: CASSIDSGGLAGRNEQFF.